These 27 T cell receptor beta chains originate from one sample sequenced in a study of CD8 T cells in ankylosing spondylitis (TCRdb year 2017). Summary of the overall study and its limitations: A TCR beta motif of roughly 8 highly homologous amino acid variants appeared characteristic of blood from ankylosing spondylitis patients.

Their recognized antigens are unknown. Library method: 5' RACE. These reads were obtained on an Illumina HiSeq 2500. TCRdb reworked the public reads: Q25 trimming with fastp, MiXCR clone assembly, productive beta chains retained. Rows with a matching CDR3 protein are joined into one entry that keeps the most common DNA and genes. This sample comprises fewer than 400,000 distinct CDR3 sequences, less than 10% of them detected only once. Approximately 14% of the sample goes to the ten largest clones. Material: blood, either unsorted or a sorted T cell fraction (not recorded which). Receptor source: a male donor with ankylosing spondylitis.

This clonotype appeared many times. DNA for the CDR3: TGTGCCAGCAGCCCCACCGGGAGGAGGACTGAAGCTTTCTTT. Protein sequence: CASSPTGRRTEAFF. The chain employs TRBV12-3 or TRBV12-4 and TRBJ1-1; D gene unclear. V was pared by 6 bases and J by 5 bases, with 16 bases between. The CDR3 runs to 14 residues.

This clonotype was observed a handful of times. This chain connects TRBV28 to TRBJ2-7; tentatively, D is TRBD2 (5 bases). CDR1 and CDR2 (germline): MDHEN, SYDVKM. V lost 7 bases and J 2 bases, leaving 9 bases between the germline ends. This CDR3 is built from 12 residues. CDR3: CASTGIAYEQYF. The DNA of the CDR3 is TGTGCCAGCACCGGGATTGCCTACGAGCAGTACTTC.

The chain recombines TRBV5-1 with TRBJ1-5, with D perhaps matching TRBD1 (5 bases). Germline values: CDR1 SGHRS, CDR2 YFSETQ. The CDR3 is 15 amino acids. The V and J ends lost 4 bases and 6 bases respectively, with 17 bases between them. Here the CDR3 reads CASSANSGSGQPQHF. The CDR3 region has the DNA TGCGCCAGCAGCGCCAACTCAGGGTCGGGTCAGCCCCAGCATTTT.

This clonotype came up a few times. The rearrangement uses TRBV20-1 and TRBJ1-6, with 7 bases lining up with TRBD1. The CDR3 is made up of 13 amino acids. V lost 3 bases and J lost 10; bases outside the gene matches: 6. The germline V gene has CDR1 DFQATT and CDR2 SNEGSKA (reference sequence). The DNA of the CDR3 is TGCAGTGCTAGTGCGACAGGGTACTCACCCCTCCACTTT. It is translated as CSASATGYSPLHF.

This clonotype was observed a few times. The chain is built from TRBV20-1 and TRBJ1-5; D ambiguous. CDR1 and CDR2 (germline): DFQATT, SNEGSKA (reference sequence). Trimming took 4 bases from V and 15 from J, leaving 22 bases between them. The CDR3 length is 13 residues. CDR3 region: CSATSAENQPGHF. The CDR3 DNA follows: TGCAGTGCTACTTCGGCAGAGAATCAGCCGGGGCATTTT.

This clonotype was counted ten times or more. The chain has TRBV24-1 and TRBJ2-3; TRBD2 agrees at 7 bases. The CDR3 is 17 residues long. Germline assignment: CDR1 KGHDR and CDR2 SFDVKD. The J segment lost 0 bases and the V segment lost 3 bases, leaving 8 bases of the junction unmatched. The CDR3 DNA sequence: TGTGCCACCAGTGATCCTTCCGCGGGAGTCAGCACAGATACGCAGTATTTT. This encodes CATSDPSAGVSTDTQYF.

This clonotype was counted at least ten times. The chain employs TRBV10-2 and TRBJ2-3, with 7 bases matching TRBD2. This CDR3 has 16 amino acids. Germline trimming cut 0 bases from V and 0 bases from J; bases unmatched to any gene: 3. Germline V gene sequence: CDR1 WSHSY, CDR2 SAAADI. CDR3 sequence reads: CASSESASGSTDTQYF. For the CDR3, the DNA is TGCGCCAGCAGTGAGTCGGCTAGCGGAAGCACAGATACGCAGTATTTT.

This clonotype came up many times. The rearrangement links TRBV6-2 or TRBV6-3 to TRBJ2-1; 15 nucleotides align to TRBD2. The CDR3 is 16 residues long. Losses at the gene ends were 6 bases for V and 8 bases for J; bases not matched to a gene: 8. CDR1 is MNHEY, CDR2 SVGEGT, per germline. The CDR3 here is CASRPGLAGGGHEQFF. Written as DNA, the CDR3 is TGTGCCAGCAGACCGGGACTAGCGGGGGGCGGCCATGAGCAGTTCTTC.

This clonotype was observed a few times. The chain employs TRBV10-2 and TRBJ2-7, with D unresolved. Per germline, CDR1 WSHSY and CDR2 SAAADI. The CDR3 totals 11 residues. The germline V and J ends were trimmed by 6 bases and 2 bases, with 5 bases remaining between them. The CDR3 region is CASREAYEQYF. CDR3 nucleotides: TGCGCCAGCAGGGAAGCCTACGAGCAGTACTTC.

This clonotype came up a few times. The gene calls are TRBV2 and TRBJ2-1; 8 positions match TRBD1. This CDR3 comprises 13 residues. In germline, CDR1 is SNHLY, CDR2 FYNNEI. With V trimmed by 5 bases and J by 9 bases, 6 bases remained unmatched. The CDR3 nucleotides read TGTGCCAGCAGTTTTGGACAGGGCTTTGAGCAGTTCTTC. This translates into CASSFGQGFEQFF.

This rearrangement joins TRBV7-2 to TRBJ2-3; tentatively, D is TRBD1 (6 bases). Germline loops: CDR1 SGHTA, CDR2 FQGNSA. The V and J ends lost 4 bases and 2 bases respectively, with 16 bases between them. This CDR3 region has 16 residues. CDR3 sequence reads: CASSSDAGASTDTQYF. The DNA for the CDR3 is TGTGCCAGCAGCTCAGACGCAGGGGCCTCCACAGATACGCAGTATTTT. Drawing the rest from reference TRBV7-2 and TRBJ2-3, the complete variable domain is GAGVSQSPSNKVTEKGKDVELRCDPISGHTALYWYRQSLGQGLEFLIYFQGNSAPDKSGLPSDRFSAERTGGSVSTLTIQRTQQEDSAVYLCASSSDAGASTDTQYFGPGTRLTVL.

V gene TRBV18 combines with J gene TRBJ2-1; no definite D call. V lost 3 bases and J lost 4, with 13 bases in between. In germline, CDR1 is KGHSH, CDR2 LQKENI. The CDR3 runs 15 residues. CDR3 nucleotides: TGTGCCAGCTCACCTACCGGCGCAGGTTACAATGAGCAGTTCTTC. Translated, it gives CASSPTGAGYNEQFF.

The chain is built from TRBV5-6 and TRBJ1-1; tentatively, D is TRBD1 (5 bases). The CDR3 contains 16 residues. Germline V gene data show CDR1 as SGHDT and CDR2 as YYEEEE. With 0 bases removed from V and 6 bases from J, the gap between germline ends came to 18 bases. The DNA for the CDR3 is TGTGCCAGCAGCTTGGTCATGTGGGACCCCAGCTCTGAAGCTTTCTTT. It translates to CASSLVMWDPSSEAFF. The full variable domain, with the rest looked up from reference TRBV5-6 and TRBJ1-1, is DAGVTQSPTHLIKTRGQQVTLRCSPKSGHDTVSWYQQALGQGPQFIFQYYEEEERQRGNFPDRFSGHQFPNYSSELNVNALLLGDSALYLCASSLVMWDPSSEAFFGQGTRLTVV.

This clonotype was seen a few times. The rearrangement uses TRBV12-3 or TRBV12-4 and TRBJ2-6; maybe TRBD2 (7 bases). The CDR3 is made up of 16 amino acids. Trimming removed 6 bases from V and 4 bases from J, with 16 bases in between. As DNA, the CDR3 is TGTGCCAGCAGCAAACTCGGGGGGCCCGGGGCCAACGTCCTGACTTTC. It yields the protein CASSKLGGPGANVLTF.

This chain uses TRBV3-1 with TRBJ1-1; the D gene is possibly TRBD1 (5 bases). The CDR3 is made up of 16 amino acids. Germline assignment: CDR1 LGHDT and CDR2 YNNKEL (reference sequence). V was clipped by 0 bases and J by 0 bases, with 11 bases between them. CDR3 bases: TGTGCCAGCAGCCAAGATCGCGGGGCTCTGAACACTGAAGCTTTCTTT. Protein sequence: CASSQDRGALNTEAFF.

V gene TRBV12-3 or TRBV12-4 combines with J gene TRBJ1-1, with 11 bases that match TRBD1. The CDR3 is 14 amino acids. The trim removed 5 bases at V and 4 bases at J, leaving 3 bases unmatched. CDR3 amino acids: CASSRTGGSTEAFF. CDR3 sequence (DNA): TGTGCCAGCAGTCGGACAGGGGGCTCCACTGAAGCTTTCTTT.

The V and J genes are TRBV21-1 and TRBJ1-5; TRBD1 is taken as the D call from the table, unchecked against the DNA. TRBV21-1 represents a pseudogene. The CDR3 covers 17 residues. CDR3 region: CASSKEGTGVGNQPQHF. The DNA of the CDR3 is TGTGCCAGCAGCAAAGAAGGGACAGGGGTGGGCAATCAGCCCCAGCATTTT.

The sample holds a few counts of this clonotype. The DNA of the CDR3 is TGTGCCAGCAGCCCCTCCCCCGGGACAGGGCCCTACGAGCAGTACTTC. Its protein product is CASSPSPGTGPYEQYF. The chain combines TRBV9 with TRBJ2-7, with 9 positions matching TRBD1. The CDR3 runs to 16 residues. Germline CDR1 reads SGDLS; CDR2 reads YYNGEE. Trimming at V came to 4 bases and at J to 2 bases, leaving 10 bases not matched to a gene.

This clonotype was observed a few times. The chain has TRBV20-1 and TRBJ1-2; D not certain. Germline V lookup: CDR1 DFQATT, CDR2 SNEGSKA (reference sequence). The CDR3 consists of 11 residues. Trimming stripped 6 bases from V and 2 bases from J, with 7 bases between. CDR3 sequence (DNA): TGCAGTGCGTACCGGAACTATGGCTACACCTTC. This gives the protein CSAYRNYGYTF.

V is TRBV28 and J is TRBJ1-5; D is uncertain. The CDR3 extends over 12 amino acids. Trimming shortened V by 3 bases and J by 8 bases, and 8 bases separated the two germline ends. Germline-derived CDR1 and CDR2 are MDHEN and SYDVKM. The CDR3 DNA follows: TGTGCCAGCAGTTTGACCCGGGAGCCCCAGCATTTT. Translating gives CASSLTREPQHF. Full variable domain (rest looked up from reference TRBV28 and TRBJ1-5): DVKVTQSSRYLVKRTGEKVFLECVQDMDHENMFWYRQDPGLGLRLIYFSYDVKMKEKGDIPEGYSVSREKKERFSLILESASTNQTSMYLCASSLTREPQHFGDGTRLSIL.

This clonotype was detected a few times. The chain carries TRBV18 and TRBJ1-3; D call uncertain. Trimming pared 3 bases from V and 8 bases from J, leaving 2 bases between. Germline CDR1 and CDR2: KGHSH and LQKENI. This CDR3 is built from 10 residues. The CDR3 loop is CASSPDTIYF. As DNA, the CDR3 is TGTGCCAGCTCACCGGACACCATATATTTT.

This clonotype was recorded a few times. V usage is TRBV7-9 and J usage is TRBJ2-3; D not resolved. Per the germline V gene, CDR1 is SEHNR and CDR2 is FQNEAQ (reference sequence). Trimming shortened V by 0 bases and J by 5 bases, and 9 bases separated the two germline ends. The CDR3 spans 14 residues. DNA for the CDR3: TGTGCCAGCAGCTTAGCAACGCGGAAAGATACGCAGTATTTT. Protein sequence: CASSLATRKDTQYF.

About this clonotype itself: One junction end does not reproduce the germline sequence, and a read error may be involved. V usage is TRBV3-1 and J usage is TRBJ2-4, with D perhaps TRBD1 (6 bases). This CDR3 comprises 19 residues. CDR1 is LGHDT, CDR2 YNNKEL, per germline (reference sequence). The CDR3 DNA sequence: TGTGCCAGCTGCCAAGATATCACCGGGACAACCCTAGCCAAAAACATTCAGTACTTC. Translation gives CASCQDITGTTLAKNIQYF.

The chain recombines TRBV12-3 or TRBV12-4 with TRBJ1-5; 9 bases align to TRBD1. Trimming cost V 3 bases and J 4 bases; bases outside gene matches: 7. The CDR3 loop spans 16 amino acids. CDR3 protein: CASSLGQGGVNQPQHF. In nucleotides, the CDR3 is TGTGCCAGCAGTTTGGGACAGGGCGGAGTTAATCAGCCCCAGCATTTT.

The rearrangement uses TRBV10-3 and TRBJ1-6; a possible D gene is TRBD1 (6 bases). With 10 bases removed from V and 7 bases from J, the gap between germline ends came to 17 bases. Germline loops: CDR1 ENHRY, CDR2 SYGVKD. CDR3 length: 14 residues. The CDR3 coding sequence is TGTGCCACCACCCGGGGGCAAAGAAATTCACCCCTCCACTTT. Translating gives CATTRGQRNSPLHF.

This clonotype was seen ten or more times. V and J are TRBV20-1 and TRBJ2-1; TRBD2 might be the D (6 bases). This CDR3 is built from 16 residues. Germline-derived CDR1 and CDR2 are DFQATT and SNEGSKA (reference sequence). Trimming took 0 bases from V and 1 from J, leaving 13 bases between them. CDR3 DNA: TGCAGTGCTAGAGATGGGGCGGGACCTTCCTACAATGAGCAGTTCTTC. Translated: CSARDGAGPSYNEQFF.

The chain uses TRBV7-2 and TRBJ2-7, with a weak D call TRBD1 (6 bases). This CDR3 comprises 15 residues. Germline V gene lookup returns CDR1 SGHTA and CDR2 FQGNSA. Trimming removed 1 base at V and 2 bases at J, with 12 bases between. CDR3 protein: CASSLVSRGPYEQYF. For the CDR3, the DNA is TGTGCCAGCAGCTTAGTCAGCAGGGGACCCTACGAGCAGTACTTC.